This T cell receptor beta chain comes out of a study of cytomegalovirus exposure and HLA in healthy donors. At the level of the study: Ancestry clustering placed 70% to 90% of 350 to 500 genotyped donors in the Caucasian-associated cluster. Study findings and constraints: In an earlier analysis, productive rearrangement rates for most beta V segments clustered near 87% or 30%. The HLA-A and HLA-B alleles of most subjects were reportedly predicted accurately from TCR beta sequences. The likely origin of a cluster of highly shared sequence variants was a sequencing artifact.

PCR was performed using 60 Vbeta and 13 Jbeta primers. TCRdb's copy holds only in-frame clones and misses some; the assay was immunoSEQ multiplex PCR. Of tens of thousands of clones listed, 75% were seen once; the top ten hold 2% to 2.5%. For this clone: The target antigen is unknown.

Input material: PBMCs. This receptor was obtained from a middle-aged man in good health and CMV-seronegative.

In DNA form, the CDR3 reads TGTGCCAGCTCACCTCCAGGGGGCATGGGCAATCAGCCCCAGCATTTT. Residues: CASSPPGGMGNQPQHF. This chain uses TRBV18 with TRBJ1-5, with 8 nucleotides matching TRBD1. The germline V gene has CDR1 KGHSH and CDR2 LQKENI. This CDR3 is 16 amino acids long. The V and J ends lost 3 bases and 2 bases, in that order; junction bases with no gene match: 6.